This TCR beta chain derives from a study of cytomegalovirus exposure and HLA in healthy donors. Study in general: About 179 million T cells yielded 110 million or so unique TCR beta sequences in earlier analysis.

The PCR was carried out with 60 Vbeta primers and 13 Jbeta primers. The protocol was immunoSEQ multiplex PCR, while the TCRdb copy is restricted to in-frame clones and leaves out a portion. The sample has some 190,000 clones, 76% seen once. The germline V gene encodes CDR1 MDHEN and CDR2 SYDVKM. Between the trimmed V and J ends, which lost 6 bases and 3 bases, there was a span of 15 bases. CDR3 size: 14 residues. With respect to this clone: The antigen remains undetermined.

General study points: Only CMV serostatus was available as immune exposure information.

Sequenced: PBMCs. The chain uses TRBV28 and TRBJ2-7; D uncertain. This TCR derives from a woman in her twenties or thirties in good health and CMV-seropositive. CDR3 DNA: TGTGCCAGCAGCGAAATGGCAGGCGACTACGAGCAGTACTTC. It codes for CASSEMAGDYEQYF.